This passage covers 5 T cell receptor beta chains from one sample sequenced in a study of cytomegalovirus exposure and HLA in healthy donors. The PCR employed 60 Vbeta primers together with 13 Jbeta primers. The method was immunoSEQ multiplex PCR; TCRdb's version includes in-frame clones alone and lacks a portion of them. The sample lists over 150,000 clones; over 65% were seen once. The specimen sequenced was PBMCs. These receptors were collected from a woman aged 40 to 50 in good health and CMV-seronegative.

V is TRBV29-1 and J is TRBJ2-7, with 8 bases matching TRBD1. The length of the CDR3 is 13 residues. CDR1 and CDR2 from the germline V gene are SQVTM and ANQGSEA. V lost 5 bases, J lost 7 bases, and 10 bases stayed unmatched. The DNA for the CDR3 is TGCAGCGTTAATGGACAGGGAATAGGGGAGCAGTACTTC. This codes for CSVNGQGIGEQYF.

This clone was picked up one time. The chain carries TRBV19 and TRBJ1-2; D call uncertain. This CDR3 spans 16 amino acids. Germline CDR1 is LNHDA and CDR2 is SQIVND (reference sequence). V was cut by 6 bases and J by 1 base, with 18 bases left in between. DNA of the CDR3: TGTGCCAGTAGCACCGGAGCAACTCCTATTAACTATGGCTACACCTTC. Its protein is CASSTGATPINYGYTF.

This rearrangement joins TRBV7-9 to TRBJ1-2, with 9 bases lining up with TRBD1. The CDR3 runs to 14 residues. Germline V CDR1 and CDR2: SEHNR, FQNEAQ (reference sequence). Trimming removed 6 bases from V and 3 bases from J; junction bases left unmatched: 5. CDR3 sequence (DNA): TGTGCCAGCAGACTACAGGGGGCGGACTATGGCTACACCTTC. Amino acid sequence: CASRLQGADYGYTF.

The chain is built from TRBV2 and TRBJ1-2; D remains unclear. The germline gives CDR1 SNHLY, CDR2 FYNNEI. This CDR3 is 12 amino acids long. V was trimmed by 11 bases and J by 2 bases, leaving 12 bases between them. CDR3 nucleotide sequence: TGTGCCCTTCCGAGGCAGAACTATGGCTACACCTTC. Translated, it gives CALPRQNYGYTF.

The chain employs TRBV2 and TRBJ2-3; 9 positions match TRBD1. Looked up from germline, CDR1 is SNHLY and CDR2 is FYNNEI. CDR3 length equals 14 residues. V trimming: 11 bases; J trimming: 6 bases; junction bases outside the gene matches: 12. The CDR3 DNA is TGTGCCGCCTACCGGGGACAGGGTCCGGATACGCAGTATTTT. This translates into CAAYRGQGPDTQYF. Combining the CDR3 with reference TRBV2 and TRBJ2-3 gives the whole variable domain EPEVTQTPSHQVTQMGQEVILRCVPISNHLYFYWYRQILGQKVEFLVSFYNNEISEKSEIFDDQFSVERPDGSNFTLKIRSTKLEDSAMYFCAAYRGQGPDTQYFGPGTRLTVL.